Listed here is a single TCR beta chain. This sample is drawn from a study of blood T cell repertoires in COVID-19. Looking at the study overall: Acute-phase and convalescent COVID-19 samples originated in the United States, Italy and Spain. T cells, B-cell-depleted T cells, or PBMCs provided the cDNA or gDNA that served as material.

Per the germline V gene, CDR1 is MNHEY and CDR2 is SMNVEV (reference sequence). This CDR3 has 15 amino acids. After removal of 7 bases from V and 3 bases from J, the junction contained 7 bases not matched to a gene. Data came from immunoSEQ multiplex PCR; TCRdb stores just in-frame clones and leaves some out. The sample yields over 70,000 clones, roughly four fifths seen once. The rearrangement links TRBV27 to TRBJ2-1; 9 nucleotides agree with TRBD2. The receptor comes from a man in his 70s with active or convalescent COVID-19. Sequencing input: peripheral blood. The CDR3 is CASTSGTSLYNEQFF. In nucleotides, the CDR3 is TGTGCCAGCACCTCCGGGACTAGCCTCTACAATGAGCAGTTCTTC.